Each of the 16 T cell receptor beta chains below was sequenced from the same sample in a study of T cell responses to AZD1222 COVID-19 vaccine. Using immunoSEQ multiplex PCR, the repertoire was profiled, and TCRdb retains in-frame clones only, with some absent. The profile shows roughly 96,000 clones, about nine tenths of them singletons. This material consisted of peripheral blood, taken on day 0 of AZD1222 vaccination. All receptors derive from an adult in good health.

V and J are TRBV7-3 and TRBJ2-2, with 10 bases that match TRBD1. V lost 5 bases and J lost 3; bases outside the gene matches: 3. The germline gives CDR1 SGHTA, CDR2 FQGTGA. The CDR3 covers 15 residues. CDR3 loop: CASSRDRGYTGELFF. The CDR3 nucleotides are TGTGCCAGCAGCCGGGACAGGGGTTACACCGGGGAGCTGTTTTTT. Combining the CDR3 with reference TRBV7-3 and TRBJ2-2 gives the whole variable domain GAGVSQTPSNKVTEKGKYVELRCDPISGHTALYWYRQSLGQGPEFLIYFQGTGAADDSGLPNDRFFAVRPEGSVSTLKIQRTERGDSAVYLCASSRDRGYTGELFFGEGSRLTVL.

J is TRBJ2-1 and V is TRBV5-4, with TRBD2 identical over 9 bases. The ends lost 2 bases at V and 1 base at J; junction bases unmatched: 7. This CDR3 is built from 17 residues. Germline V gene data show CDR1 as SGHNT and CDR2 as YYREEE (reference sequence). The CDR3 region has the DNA TGTGCCAGCAGCTTCACGCTAGCGGGACTTTCCTACAATGAGCAGTTCTTC. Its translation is CASSFTLAGLSYNEQFF.

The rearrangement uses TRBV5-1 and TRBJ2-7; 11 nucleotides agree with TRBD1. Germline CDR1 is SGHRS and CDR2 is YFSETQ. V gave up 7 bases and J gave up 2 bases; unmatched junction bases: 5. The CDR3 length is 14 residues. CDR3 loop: CASGPGQGAYEQYF. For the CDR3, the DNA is TGCGCCAGCGGACCGGGACAGGGGGCCTACGAGCAGTACTTC.

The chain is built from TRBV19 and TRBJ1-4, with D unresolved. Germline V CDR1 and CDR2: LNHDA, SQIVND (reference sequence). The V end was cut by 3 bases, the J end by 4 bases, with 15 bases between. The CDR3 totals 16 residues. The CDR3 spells CASSILVRFFNEKLFF. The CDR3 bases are TGTGCCAGTAGTATTCTAGTGAGGTTTTTTAATGAAAAACTGTTTTTT.

The CDR3 DNA follows: TGCGCCAGCAGCAGAGAGGGGATGGGACCTGGAAACACCATATATTTT. It encodes CASSREGMGPGNTIYF. The V call is TRBV5-1, the J call TRBJ1-3; possibly TRBD1 for D (5 bases). From germline, CDR1 is SGHRS and CDR2 YFSETQ. The CDR3 is made up of 16 amino acids. V lost 4 bases to trimming and J lost 2 bases, with 16 bases between them.

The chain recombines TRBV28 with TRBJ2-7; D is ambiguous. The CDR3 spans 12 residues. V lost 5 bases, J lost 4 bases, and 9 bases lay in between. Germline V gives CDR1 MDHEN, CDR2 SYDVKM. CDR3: CASSPWKYEQYF. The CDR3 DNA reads TGTGCCAGCAGTCCGTGGAAGTACGAGCAGTACTTC. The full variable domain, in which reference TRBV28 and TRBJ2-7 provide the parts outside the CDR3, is DVKVTQSSRYLVKRTGEKVFLECVQDMDHENMFWYRQDPGLGLRLIYFSYDVKMKEKGDIPEGYSVSREKKERFSLILESASTNQTSMYLCASSPWKYEQYFGPGTRLTVT.

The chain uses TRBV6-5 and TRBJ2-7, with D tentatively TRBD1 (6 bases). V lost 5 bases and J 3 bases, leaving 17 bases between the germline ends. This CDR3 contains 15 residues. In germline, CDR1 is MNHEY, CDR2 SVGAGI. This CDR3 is CASSPTPRGDYEQYF. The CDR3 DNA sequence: TGTGCCAGCAGTCCTACCCCCAGGGGTGACTACGAGCAGTACTTC.

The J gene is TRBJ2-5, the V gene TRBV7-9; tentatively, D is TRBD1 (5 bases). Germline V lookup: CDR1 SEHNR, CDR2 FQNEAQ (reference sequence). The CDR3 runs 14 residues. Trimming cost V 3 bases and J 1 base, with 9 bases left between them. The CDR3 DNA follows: TGTGCCAGCAGCTTCACCCAGGGCCAAGAGACCCAGTACTTC. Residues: CASSFTQGQETQYF. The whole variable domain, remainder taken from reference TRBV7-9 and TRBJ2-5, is DTGVSQNPRHKITKRGQNVTFRCDPISEHNRLYWYRQTLGQGPEFLTYFQNEAQLEKSRLLSDRFSAERPKGSFSTLEIQRTEQGDSAMYLCASSFTQGQETQYFGPGTRLLVL.

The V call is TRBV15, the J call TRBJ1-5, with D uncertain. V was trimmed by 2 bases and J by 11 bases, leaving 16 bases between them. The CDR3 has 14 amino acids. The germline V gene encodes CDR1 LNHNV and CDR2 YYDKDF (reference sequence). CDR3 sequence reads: CATSRSGVPSAQHF. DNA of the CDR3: TGTGCCACCAGCAGATCCGGGGTCCCTTCGGCCCAGCATTTT.

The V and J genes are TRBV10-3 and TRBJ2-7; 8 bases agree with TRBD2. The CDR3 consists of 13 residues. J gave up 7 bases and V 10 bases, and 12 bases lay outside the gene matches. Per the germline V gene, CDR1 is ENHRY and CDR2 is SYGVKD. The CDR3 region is CATTNLGGVEQYF. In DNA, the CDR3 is TGTGCCACAACAAACCTCGGGGGGGTGGAGCAGTACTTC.

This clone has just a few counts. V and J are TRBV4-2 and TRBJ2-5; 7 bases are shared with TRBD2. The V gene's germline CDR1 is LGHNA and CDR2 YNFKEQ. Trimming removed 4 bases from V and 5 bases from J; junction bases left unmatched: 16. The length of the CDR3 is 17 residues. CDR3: CASSPGFREGREETQYF. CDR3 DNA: TGTGCCAGCAGCCCTGGTTTTAGGGAGGGCCGAGAGGAGACCCAGTACTTC.

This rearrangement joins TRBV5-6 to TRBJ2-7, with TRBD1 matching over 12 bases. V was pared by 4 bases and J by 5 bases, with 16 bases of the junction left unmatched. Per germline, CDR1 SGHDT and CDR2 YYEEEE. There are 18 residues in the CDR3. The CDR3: CASSQKPFRDRGQDEQYF. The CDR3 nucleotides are TGTGCCAGCAGCCAGAAGCCTTTCCGGGACAGGGGGCAGGACGAGCAGTACTTC.

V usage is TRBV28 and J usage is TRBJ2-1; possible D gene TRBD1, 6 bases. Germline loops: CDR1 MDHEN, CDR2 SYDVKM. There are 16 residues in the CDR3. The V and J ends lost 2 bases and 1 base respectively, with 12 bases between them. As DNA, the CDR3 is TGTGCCAGCAGTTTAGCGGCAGGGGTGTCCTACAATGAGCAGTTCTTC. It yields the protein CASSLAAGVSYNEQFF. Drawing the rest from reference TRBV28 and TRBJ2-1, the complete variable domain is DVKVTQSSRYLVKRTGEKVFLECVQDMDHENMFWYRQDPGLGLRLIYFSYDVKMKEKGDIPEGYSVSREKKERFSLILESASTNQTSMYLCASSLAAGVSYNEQFFGPGTRLTVL.

CDR3 DNA: TGTGCCAGCAGCCAAGATCCCTCGACAGGGACGAGTGGCTACACCTTC. This sequence encodes CASSQDPSTGTSGYTF. The J gene is TRBJ1-2, the V gene TRBV3-1 (or the pseudogene TRBV3-2); TRBD1 agrees at 7 bases. The CDR3 spans 16 residues. V dropped 0 bases and J dropped 7; count of bases not matched to a gene: 11. The V gene's germline CDR1 is LGHDT and CDR2 YNNKEL (reference sequence).

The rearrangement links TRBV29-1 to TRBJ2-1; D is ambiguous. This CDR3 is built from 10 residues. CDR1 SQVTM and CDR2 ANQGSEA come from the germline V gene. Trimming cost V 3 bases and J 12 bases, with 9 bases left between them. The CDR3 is CSVEARRQFF. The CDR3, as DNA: TGCAGCGTTGAGGCCCGCCGGCAGTTCTTC.

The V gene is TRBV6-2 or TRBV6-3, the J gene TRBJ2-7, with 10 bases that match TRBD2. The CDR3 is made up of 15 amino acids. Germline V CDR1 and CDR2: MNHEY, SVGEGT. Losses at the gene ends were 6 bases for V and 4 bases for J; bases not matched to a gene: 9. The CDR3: CASSLGSGRGYEQYF. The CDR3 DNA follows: TGTGCCAGCAGCCTAGGAAGCGGGAGGGGGTACGAGCAGTACTTC.